The 11 T cell receptor beta chains in this list originate from one sample, sequenced in a study of blood T cell repertoires in COVID-19. Data came from immunoSEQ multiplex PCR; TCRdb stores just in-frame clones and leaves some out. The table has under 200,000 clones, roughly nine tenths seen once. Sequencing was carried out using peripheral blood. The receptors stem from a woman between 55 and 75 years old with COVID-19, enrolled during active disease.

The chain has TRBV5-6 and TRBJ1-1, with a tentative D call TRBD1 (6 bases). V shed 4 bases and J shed 9 bases, with 16 bases lying between them. The CDR3 extends over 13 amino acids. CDR1 SGHDT and CDR2 YYEEEE come from the germline V gene. CDR3 sequence: CASSRWTTGKAFF. In DNA form, the CDR3 reads TGTGCCAGCAGCCGATGGACAACAGGGAAAGCTTTCTTT. The complete variable domain, with remaining parts taken from reference TRBV5-6 and TRBJ1-1, reads DAGVTQSPTHLIKTRGQQVTLRCSPKSGHDTVSWYQQALGQGPQFIFQYYEEEERQRGNFPDRFSGHQFPNYSSELNVNALLLGDSALYLCASSRWTTGKAFFGQGTRLTVV.

The rearrangement uses TRBV11-3 and TRBJ2-1, with TRBD2 identical over 14 bases. Germline lookup yields CDR1 SGHNT and CDR2 YENEEA. V shed 5 bases, J shed 8 bases, and the junction held 5 bases outside the gene matches. This CDR3 is built from 15 residues. CDR3 bases: TGTGCCAGCAGCGCCGGGACTAGCGGGAGAGATGAGCAGTTCTTC. Translated, it gives CASSAGTSGRDEQFF.

The chain links TRBV7-8 to TRBJ1-1, with D unclear. Trimming removed 1 base from V and 1 base from J, with 7 bases in between. The CDR3 spans 14 residues. Germline V gene lookup returns CDR1 SGHVS and CDR2 FQNEAQ. CDR3: CASSLVAGNTEAFF. The CDR3 nucleotides are TGTGCCAGCAGCTTAGTTGCCGGGAACACTGAAGCTTTCTTT. The entire variable domain, with the rest obtained from reference TRBV7-8 and TRBJ1-1, is as follows: GAGVSQSPRYKVAKRGQDVALRCDPISGHVSLFWYQQALGQGPEFLTYFQNEAQLDKSGLPSDRFFAERPEGSVSTLKIQRTQQEDSAVYLCASSLVAGNTEAFFGQGTRLTVV.

Only one count was recorded for this clone. This chain joins TRBV7-6 and TRBJ2-7, with D perhaps TRBD1 (6 bases). The CDR3 length is 15 residues. Germline lookup yields CDR1 SGHVS and CDR2 FNYEAQ. V lost 5 bases and J lost 0, with 14 bases in between. The CDR3 loop reads CASSLGQTVSYEQYF. The DNA of the CDR3 is TGTGCCAGCAGCCTCGGACAGACAGTCTCCTACGAGCAGTACTTC.

This clone occurred once. This chain joins TRBV19 and TRBJ1-3; TRBD1 might be the D (6 bases). The V gene's germline CDR1 is LNHDA and CDR2 SQIVND (reference sequence). V lost 0 bases and J lost 6, with 9 bases in between. This CDR3 has 14 residues. CDR3 bases: TGTGCCAGTAGTATAGATGCAGGGGTAAACACCATATATTTT. Amino acids: CASSIDAGVNTIYF.

The rearrangement links TRBV27 to TRBJ2-7; D might be TRBD1 (6 bases). This CDR3 region has 15 residues. Germline loops: CDR1 MNHEY, CDR2 SMNVEV (reference sequence). Trimming took off 4 bases at V and 5 bases at J, with 18 bases between the two ends. The CDR3 sequence: CASSWDNRVIHEQYF. CDR3 bases: TGTGCCAGCAGTTGGGATAACAGGGTTATTCACGAGCAGTACTTC.

The chain combines TRBV30 with TRBJ2-2; no clear D. Per germline, CDR1 GTSNPN and CDR2 SVGIG (reference sequence). The CDR3 runs 13 residues. Trimming removed 3 bases from V and 5 bases from J, with 10 bases in between. The CDR3 DNA is TGTGCCTGGAGCCCGACCGGGACCGGGGAGCTGTTTTTT. This gives the protein CAWSPTGTGELFF.

The rearrangement links TRBV3-1 (or the pseudogene TRBV3-2) to TRBJ2-2; 7 nucleotides agree with TRBD2. Trimming cost V 3 bases and J 4 bases; bases outside gene matches: 8. The CDR3 has 16 residues. Germline lookup yields CDR1 LGHDT and CDR2 YNNKEL (reference sequence). The CDR3 is CASSHGLDLFTGELFF. DNA for the CDR3: TGTGCCAGCAGCCACGGACTAGACCTTTTCACCGGGGAGCTGTTTTTT.

This clone was recorded a few times. The chain's CDR3 is CASSGLAGADTQYF. In DNA form, the CDR3 reads TGTGCCAGCAGTGGACTAGCGGGAGCAGATACGCAGTATTTT. The rearrangement links TRBV6-4 to TRBJ2-3; 12 bases are shared with TRBD2. Germline CDR1 MRHNA, CDR2 SNTAGT. CDR3 length: 14 residues. V lost 4 bases to trimming and J lost 4 bases; unmatched junction nucleotides: 0.

This chain connects TRBV7-2 to TRBJ2-1; D might be TRBD2 (5 bases). V lost 3 bases, J lost 2 bases, and 14 bases lay in between. Germline V gene lookup returns CDR1 SGHTA and CDR2 FQGNSA. This CDR3 comprises 16 residues. The CDR3 reads CASSLAPPGTYNEQFF. In DNA, the CDR3 is TGTGCCAGCAGCTTGGCCCCCCCCGGGACCTACAATGAGCAGTTCTTC.

The gene calls are TRBV9 and TRBJ2-3, with D perhaps matching TRBD2 (6 bases). Germline values: CDR1 SGDLS, CDR2 YYNGEE. The CDR3 spans 16 residues. V was pared by 4 bases and J by 0 bases, with 15 bases between. DNA of the CDR3: TGTGCCAGCAGCTCCCGGGACTGGCCTAGCACAGATACGCAGTATTTT. It encodes CASSSRDWPSTDTQYF.